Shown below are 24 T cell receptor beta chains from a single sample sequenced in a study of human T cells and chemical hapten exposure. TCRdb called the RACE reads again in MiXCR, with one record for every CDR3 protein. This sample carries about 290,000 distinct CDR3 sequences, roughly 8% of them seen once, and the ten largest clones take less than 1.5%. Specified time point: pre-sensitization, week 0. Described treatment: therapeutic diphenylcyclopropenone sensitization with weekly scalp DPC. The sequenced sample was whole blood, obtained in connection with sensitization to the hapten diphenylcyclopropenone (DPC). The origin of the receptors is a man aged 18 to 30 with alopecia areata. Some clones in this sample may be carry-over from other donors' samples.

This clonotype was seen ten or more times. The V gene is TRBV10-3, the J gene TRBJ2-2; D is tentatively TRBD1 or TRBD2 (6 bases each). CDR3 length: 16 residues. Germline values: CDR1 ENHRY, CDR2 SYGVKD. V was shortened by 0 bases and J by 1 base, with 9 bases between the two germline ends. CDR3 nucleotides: TGTGCCATCAGTGAGTCGGGGGGACAGAACACCGGGGAGCTGTTTTTT. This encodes CAISESGGQNTGELFF.

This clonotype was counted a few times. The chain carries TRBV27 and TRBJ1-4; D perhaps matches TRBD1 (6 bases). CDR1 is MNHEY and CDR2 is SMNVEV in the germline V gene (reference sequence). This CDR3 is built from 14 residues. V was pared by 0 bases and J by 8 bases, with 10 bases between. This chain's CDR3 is CASSLSPGVEKLFF. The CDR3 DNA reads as TGTGCCAGCAGTTTATCGCCAGGGGTCGAAAAACTGTTTTTT.

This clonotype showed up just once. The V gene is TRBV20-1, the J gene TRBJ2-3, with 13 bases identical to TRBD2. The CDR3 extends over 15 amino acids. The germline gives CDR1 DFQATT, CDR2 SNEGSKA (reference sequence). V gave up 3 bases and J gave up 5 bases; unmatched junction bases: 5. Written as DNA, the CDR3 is TGCAGTGCTAGGAGGACTAGCGGGGGAGTAGATACGCAGTATTTT. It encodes CSARRTSGGVDTQYF.

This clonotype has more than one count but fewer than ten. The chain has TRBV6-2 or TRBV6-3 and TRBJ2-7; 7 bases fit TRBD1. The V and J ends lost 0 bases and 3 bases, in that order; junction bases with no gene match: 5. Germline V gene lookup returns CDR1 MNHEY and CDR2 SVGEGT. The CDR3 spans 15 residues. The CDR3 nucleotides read TGTGCCAGCAGTTACTCGGGACAGACCTACTACGAGCAGTACGTC. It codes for CASSYSGQTYYEQYV.

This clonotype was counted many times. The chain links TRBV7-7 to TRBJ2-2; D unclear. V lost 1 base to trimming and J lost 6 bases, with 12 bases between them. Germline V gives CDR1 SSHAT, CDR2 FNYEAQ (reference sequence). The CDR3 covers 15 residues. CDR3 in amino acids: CASSLDNVVSGELFF. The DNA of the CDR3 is TGTGCCAGCAGCTTAGATAATGTCGTATCCGGGGAGCTGTTTTTT.

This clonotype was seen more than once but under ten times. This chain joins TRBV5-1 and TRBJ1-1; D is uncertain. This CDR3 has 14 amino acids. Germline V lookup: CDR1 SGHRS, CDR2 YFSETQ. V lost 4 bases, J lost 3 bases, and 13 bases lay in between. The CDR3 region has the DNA TGCGCCAGCAGCCAAGGACTTGCGGACACTGAAGCTTTCTTT. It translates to CASSQGLADTEAFF.

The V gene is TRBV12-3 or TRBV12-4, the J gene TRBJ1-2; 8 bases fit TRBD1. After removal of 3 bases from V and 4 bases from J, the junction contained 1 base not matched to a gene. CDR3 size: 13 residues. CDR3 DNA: TGTGCCAGCAGTTTGACAGGGGTCTATGGCTACACCTTC. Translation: CASSLTGVYGYTF.

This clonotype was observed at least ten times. The CDR3 DNA is TGTGCCAGCAGCTTGGGACAGAGCACCGGGGAGCTGTTTTTT. This gives the protein CASSLGQSTGELFF. The chain carries TRBV5-5 and TRBJ2-2, with D maybe TRBD1 (5 bases). In germline, CDR1 is SGHKS, CDR2 YYEKEE (reference sequence). The CDR3 consists of 14 residues. The ends were cut back, 0 bases at V and 4 bases at J, with 7 bases in the middle.

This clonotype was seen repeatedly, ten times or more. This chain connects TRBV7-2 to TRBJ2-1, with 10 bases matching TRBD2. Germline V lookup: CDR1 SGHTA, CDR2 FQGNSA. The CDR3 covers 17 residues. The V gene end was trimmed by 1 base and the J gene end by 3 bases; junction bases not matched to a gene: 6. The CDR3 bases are TGTGCCAGCAGCTTAGTTTTAGCGGGGGGATTCTACAATGAGCAGTTCTTC. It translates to CASSLVLAGGFYNEQFF.

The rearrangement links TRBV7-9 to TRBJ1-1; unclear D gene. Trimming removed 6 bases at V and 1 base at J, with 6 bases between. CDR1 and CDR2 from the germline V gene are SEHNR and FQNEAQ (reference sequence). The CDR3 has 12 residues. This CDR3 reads CASRLKNTEAFF. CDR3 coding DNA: TGTGCCAGCAGGTTAAAGAACACTGAAGCTTTCTTT.

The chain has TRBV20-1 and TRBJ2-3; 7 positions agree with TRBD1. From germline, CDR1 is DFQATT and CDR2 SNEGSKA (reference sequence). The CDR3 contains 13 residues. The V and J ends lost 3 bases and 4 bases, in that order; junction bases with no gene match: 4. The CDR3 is CSASHRGPDTQYF. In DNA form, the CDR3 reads TGCAGTGCTAGCCACAGGGGCCCAGATACGCAGTATTTT.

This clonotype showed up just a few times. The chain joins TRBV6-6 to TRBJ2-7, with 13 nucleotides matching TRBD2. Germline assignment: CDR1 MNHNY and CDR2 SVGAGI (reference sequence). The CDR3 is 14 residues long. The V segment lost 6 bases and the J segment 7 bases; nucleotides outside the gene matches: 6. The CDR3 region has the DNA TGTGCCAGCAGATCAACTAGCGGGGGGGCGGAGCAGTACGTC. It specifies CASRSTSGGAEQYV.

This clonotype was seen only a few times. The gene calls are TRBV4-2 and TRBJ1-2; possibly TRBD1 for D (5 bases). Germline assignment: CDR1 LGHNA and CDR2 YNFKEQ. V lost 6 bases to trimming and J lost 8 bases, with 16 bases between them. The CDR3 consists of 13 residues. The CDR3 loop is CASSPRDIGGYTF. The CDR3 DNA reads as TGTGCCAGCAGTCCCAGGGATATTGGCGGCTACACCTTC.

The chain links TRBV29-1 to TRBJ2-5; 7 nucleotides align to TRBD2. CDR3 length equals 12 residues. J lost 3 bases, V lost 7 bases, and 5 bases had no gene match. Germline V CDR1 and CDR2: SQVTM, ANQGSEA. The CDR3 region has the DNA TGCAGCGCCGCGGGGGTAGAAGAGACCCAGTACTTC. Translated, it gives CSAAGVEETQYF.

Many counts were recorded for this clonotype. The CDR3 sequence: CASSGTGYGYTF. The CDR3 DNA is TGTGCCAGCAGTGGGACAGGCTATGGCTACACCTTC. The gene calls are TRBV28 and TRBJ1-2; 8 bases align to TRBD1. CDR1 is MDHEN, CDR2 SYDVKM, per germline. CDR3 length equals 12 residues. With V trimmed by 5 bases and J by 4 bases, 0 bases remained unmatched.

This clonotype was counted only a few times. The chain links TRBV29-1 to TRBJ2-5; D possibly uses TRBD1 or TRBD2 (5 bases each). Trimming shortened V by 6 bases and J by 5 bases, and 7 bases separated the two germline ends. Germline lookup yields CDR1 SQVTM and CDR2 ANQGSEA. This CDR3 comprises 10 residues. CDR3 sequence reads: CSVRDETQYF. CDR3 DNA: TGCAGCGTCAGGGACGAGACCCAGTACTTC.

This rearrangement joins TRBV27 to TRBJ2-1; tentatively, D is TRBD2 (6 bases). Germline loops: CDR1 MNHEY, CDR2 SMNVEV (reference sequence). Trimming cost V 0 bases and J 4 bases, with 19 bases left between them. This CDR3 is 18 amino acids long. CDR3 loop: CASSLSTDRDLIYNEQFF. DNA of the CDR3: TGTGCCAGCAGTTTATCTACAGATCGGGACTTAATTTACAATGAGCAGTTCTTC.

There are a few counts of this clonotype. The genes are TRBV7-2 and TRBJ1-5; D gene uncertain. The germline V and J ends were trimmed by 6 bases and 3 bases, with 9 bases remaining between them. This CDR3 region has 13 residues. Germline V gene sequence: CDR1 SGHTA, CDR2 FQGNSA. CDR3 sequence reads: CASRADHNQPQHF. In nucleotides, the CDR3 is TGTGCCAGCAGGGCAGACCACAATCAGCCCCAGCATTTT.

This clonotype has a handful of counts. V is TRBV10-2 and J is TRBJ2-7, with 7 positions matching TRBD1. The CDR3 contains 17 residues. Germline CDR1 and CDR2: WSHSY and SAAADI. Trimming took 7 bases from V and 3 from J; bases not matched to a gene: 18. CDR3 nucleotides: TGCGCCAGCACCGATACCTTTTCGACAGGGCTAGGCTACGAGCAGTACTTC. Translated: CASTDTFSTGLGYEQYF.

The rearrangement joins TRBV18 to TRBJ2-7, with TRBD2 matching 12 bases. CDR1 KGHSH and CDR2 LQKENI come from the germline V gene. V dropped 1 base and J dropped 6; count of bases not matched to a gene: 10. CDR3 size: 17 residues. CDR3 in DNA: TGTGCCAGCTCACCACGTACTAGCGGGGGGACCTTAAGCGAGCAGTACGTC. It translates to CASSPRTSGGTLSEQYV.

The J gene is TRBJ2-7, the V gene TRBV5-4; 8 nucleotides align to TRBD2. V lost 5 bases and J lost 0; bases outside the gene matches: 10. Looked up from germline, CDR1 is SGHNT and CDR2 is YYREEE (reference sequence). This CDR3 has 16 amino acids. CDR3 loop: CASSSGGGLSSYEQYF. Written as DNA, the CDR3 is TGTGCCAGCAGTTCCGGCGGGGGGTTAAGCTCCTACGAGCAGTACTTC.

The CDR3, as DNA: TGTGCCAGCAGTGTAAATAGCGAGCAGTACGTC. Translating gives CASSVNSEQYV. The chain links TRBV27 to TRBJ2-7; D unclear. The germline V gene encodes CDR1 MNHEY and CDR2 SMNVEV (reference sequence). This CDR3 has 11 residues. Trimming left V 5 bases short and J 6 bases short, with 8 bases between.

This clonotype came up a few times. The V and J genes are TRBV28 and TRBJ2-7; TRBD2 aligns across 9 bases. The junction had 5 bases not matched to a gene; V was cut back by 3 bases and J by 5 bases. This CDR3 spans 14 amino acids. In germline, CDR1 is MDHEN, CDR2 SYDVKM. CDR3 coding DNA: TGTGCCAGCAGTTTCCTAGCGGGGTGGGACGAGCAGTACTTC. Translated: CASSFLAGWDEQYF.

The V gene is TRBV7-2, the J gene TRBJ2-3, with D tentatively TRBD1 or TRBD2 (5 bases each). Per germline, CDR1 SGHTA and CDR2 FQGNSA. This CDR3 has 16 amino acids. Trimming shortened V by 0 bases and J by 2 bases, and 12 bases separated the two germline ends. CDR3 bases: TGTGCCAGCAGCTTAGCGGGGGTCAGGGTCACAGATACGCAGTATTTT. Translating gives CASSLAGVRVTDTQYF.